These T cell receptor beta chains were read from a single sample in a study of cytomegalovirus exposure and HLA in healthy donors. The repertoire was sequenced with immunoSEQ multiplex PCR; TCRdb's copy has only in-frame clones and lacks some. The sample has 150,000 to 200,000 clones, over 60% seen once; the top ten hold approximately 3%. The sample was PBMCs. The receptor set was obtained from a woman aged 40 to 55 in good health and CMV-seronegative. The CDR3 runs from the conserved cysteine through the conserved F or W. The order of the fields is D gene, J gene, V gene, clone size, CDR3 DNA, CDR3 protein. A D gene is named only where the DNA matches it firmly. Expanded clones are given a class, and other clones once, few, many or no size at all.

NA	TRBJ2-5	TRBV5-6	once	TGTGCCAGCAGCCCCATTGGCCTGGAAGAGACCCAGTACTTC	CASSPIGLEETQYF
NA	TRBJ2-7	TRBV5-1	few	TGCGCCAGCAGCTGGGGGCCGGGACGTTGGGACGAGCAGTACTTC	CASSWGPGRWDEQYF
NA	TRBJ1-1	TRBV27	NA	TGTGCCAGCAGTTCTTGGGTTGGGACTATGAACACTGAAGCTTTCTTT	CASSSWVGTMNTEAFF
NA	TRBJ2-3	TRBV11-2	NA	TGTGCCAGCAGCTTCGGGATTCAGACGCAGTATTTT	CASSFGIQTQYF
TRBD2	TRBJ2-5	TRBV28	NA	TGTGCCAGCAGTTTCCCGACTAGCGGGGGGCCGAACCTACAAGAGACCCAGTACTTC	CASSFPTSGGPNLQETQYF
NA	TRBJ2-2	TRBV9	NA	TGTGCCAGCAGCGGCGTGAGCTTGAGCACCGGGGAGCTGTTTTTT	CASSGVSLSTGELFF
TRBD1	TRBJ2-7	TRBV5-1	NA	TGCGCCAGCAGCTTGACAGGGGGAACCTACGAGCAGTACTTC	CASSLTGGTYEQYF
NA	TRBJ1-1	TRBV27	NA	TGTGCCAGCAGTTTCGGCGGACTACGTGAAGCTTTCTTT	CASSFGGLREAFF
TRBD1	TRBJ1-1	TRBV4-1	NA	TGCGCCAGCAGCCAACGGCCCCTGGGACAGTCGAACACTGAAGCTTTCTTT	CASSQRPLGQSNTEAFF
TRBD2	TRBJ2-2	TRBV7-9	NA	TGTGCCAGCAGCAAGACTAGCGGGGTCGGGGAGCTGTTTTTT	CASSKTSGVGELFF
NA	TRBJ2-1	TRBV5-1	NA	TGCGCCAGCCGGAACCGGGACACAGGGTACAATGAGCAGTTCTTC	CASRNRDTGYNEQFF
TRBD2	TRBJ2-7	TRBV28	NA	TGTGCCAGCAGTTTATCGGGGGGGAGCTCCTACGAGCAGTACTTC	CASSLSGGSSYEQYF
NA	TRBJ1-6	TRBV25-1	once	TGTGCCAGCAGTGATGGCAGATATAATTCACCCCTCCACTTT	CASSDGRYNSPLHF